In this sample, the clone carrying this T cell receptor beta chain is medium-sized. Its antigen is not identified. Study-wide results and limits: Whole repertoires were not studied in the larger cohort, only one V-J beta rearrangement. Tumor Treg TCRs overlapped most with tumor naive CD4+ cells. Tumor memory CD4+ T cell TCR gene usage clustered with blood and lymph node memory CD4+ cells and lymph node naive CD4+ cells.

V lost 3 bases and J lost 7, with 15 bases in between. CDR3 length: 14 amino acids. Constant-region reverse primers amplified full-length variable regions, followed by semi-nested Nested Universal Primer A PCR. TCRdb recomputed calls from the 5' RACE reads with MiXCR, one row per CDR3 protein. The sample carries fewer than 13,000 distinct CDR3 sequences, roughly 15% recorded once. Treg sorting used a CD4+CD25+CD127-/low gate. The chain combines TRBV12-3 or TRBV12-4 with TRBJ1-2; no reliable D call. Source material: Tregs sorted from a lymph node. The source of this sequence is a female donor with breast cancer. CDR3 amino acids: CASSFDGRVSGYTF. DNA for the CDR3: TGTGCCAGCAGTTTCGACGGGCGAGTCTCTGGCTACACCTTC.